Shown below are 4 T cell receptor beta chains from a single sample sequenced in a study of T cell responses to AZD1222 COVID-19 vaccine (dated by TCRdb to about 2021). Library generation was performed with the immunoSEQ multiplex PCR assay. TCRdb obtained this table from immuneACCESS and retained in-frame rearrangements with V and J assigned. These tables miss some clones; where compared with another copy, unresolved V genes account for less than half of the shortfall, and the remainder is unexplained. The sample table contains some 80,000 clones; only one count was recorded for 88% of them. Approximately 9.1% of the sample is held by the ten biggest clonotypes. What the time point label conveys for this sample: about 28 days (+/-7) after the second vaccine dose. The sample's treatment or condition, from its label and the paper: meningococcal conjugate vaccine given as trial control. Specimen: peripheral blood, collected 28 days after the second dose of the MenACWY control vaccine. These receptor sequences come from an adult who received the MenACWY meningococcal vaccine as a control.

The rearrangement uses TRBV6-5 and TRBJ1-4; D perhaps matches TRBD1 (5 bases). Trimming removed 7 bases at V and 3 bases at J, with 9 bases between. CDR3 length equals 13 residues. The germline gives CDR1 MNHEY, CDR2 SVGAGI. CDR3 sequence reads: CASNQGANEKLFF. CDR3 sequence (DNA): TGTGCCAGCAACCAGGGTGCTAATGAAAAACTGTTTTTT.

This clone came up once. This sequence joins TRBV5-5 and TRBJ1-6; weak D call: TRBD1 (6 bases). This CDR3 contains 17 residues. The V and J ends lost 2 bases and 1 base respectively, with 13 bases between them. Per the germline V gene, CDR1 is SGHKS and CDR2 is YYEKEE (reference sequence). CDR3 coding DNA: TGTGCCAGCAGCTTAAGTGGGACAAGTTCCTATAATTCACCCCTCCACTTT. Its translation is CASSLSGTSSYNSPLHF.

V is TRBV15 and J is TRBJ1-5; 8 nucleotides match TRBD1. The CDR3 has 16 residues. CDR1 and CDR2 (germline): LNHNV, YYDKDF (reference sequence). The V gene end was trimmed by 0 bases and the J gene end by 6 bases; junction bases not matched to a gene: 7. The CDR3 sequence: CATSRDRQGAGQPQHF. The CDR3, as DNA: TGTGCCACCAGCAGAGATCGGCAGGGGGCTGGTCAGCCCCAGCATTTT.

The CDR3 here is CASSIYRGGNTEAFF. For the CDR3, the DNA is TGTGCCAGCAGTATATACAGGGGGGGGAACACTGAAGCTTTCTTT. The chain has TRBV28 and TRBJ1-1; 8 bases are a match to TRBD1. CDR3 length: 15 residues. From germline, CDR1 is MDHEN and CDR2 SYDVKM. The junction had 6 bases not matched to a gene; V was cut back by 5 bases and J by 1 base.